This T cell receptor beta chain was sequenced for a study of vaccination effects on CD4 cells after COVID-19. Overall study results and limits: Of the vaccine-induced clones from healthy vaccinees, merely 1 of 255 recognized common cold coronaviruses as well.

Germline V gives CDR1 SNHLY, CDR2 FYNNEI. Trimming removed 5 bases from V and 5 bases from J, with 12 bases in between. The CDR3 covers 14 residues. A remark on this clone: The target antigen is unknown.

The protocol was immunoSEQ multiplex PCR, while the TCRdb copy is restricted to in-frame clones and leaves out a portion. The sample comprises some 74,000 clones, around 81% of which are singletons, and 0.95% to 1.5% rests with the top ten. Before any sequencing was done, the ViraFEST assay used viral peptide pools to expand antigen-specific CD4+ T cells. After less than 11 days in culture, the CD4+ T cells were isolated. Participants got two doses of BNT162b2 or mRNA-1273 vaccine. The J gene is TRBJ2-2, the V gene TRBV2; D may be TRBD1 (6 bases). The receptor's source is a human donor who received a COVID-19 vaccine. The sequencing used CD4+ T cells from PBMCs cultured with HCoV-229E spike peptides, collected after COVID-19 vaccination. As DNA, the CDR3 is TGTGCCAGCAGTCTTACAGGGAAAACCGGGGAGCTGTTTTTT. Translated, it gives CASSLTGKTGELFF.